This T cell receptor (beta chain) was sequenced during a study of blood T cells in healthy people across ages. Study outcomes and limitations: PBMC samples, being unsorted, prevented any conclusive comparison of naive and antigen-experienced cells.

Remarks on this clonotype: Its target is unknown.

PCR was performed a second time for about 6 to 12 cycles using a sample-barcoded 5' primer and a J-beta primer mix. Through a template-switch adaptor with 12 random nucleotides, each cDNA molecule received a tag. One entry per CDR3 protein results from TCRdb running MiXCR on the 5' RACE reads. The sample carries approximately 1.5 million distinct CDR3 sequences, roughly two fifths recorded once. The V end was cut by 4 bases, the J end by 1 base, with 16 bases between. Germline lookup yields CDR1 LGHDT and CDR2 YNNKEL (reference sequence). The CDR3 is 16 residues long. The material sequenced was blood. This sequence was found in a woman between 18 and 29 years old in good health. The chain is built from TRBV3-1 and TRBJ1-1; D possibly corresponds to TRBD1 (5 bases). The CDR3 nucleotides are TGTGCCAGCAGCCCCCCCGGGCGGGGGAGGAACACTGAAGCTTTCTTT. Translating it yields CASSPPGRGRNTEAFF.